This record covers a single TCR beta chain. Its antigen remains unidentified. Some clones are missing from TCRdb's copy, which holds only in-frame ones; the method was immunoSEQ multiplex PCR. The sample includes under 1 million clones, about 91% seen only once; the top ten take around 24%. Trimming cost V 1 base and J 3 bases, with 14 bases left between them. Germline lookup yields CDR1 SGHAT and CDR2 FQNNGV. The CDR3 totals 16 residues. The record originates from a study of shared clonotypes between healthy human individuals. Overall study context: Donors had three CD4 naive, three CD4 memory, two CD8 naive and one CD8 memory plate apiece.

Terminally differentiated effector memory CD45RA+ cells were left out of the naive CD8 fraction, which was CD45RO-negative and positively selected for CCR7. Regarding the study as a whole: The low donor count limited represented genetic and exposure-history diversity. Unshared clonotypes carried lower generation probabilities than those common to all four donors.

The rearrangement uses TRBV11-2 and TRBJ2-3, with D unclear. The sequence came from a man aged 30 to 45 in good health. The sequenced sample consisted of naive CD8+ T cells sorted from blood. CDR3 DNA: TGTGCCAGCAGCTTAGGCCAGGCCATCTTTACAGATACGCAGTATTTT. It codes for CASSLGQAIFTDTQYF.